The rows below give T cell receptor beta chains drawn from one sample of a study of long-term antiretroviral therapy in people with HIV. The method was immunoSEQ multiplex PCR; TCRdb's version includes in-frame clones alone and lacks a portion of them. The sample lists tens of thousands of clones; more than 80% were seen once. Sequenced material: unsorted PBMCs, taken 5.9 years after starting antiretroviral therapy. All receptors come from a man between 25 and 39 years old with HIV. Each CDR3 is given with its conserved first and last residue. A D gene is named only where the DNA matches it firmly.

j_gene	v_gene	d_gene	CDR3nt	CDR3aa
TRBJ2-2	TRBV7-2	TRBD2	TGTGCCAGCAGCTTAGTTGCTAGCGGGCCATTGCAGACCGGGGAGCTGTTTTTT	CASSLVASGPLQTGELFF
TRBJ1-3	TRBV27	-	TGTGCCAGCTTCCAGGTCCAAGGTCCGGGTTTATGGGGAAACACCATATATTTT	CASFQVQGPGLWGNTIYF
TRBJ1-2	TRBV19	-	TGTGCCAGTAAATCGGACGGGAACTATGGCTACACCTTC	CASKSDGNYGYTF
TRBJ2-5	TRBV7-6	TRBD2	TGTGCCAGCACCCACTGGGGGGAGGGAGAGACCCAGTACTTC	CASTHWGEGETQYF
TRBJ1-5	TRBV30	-	TGTGCCTGGGCCCCCGGGGGACCTCGGCCCCAGCATTTT	CAWAPGGPRPQHF
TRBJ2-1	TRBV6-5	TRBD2	TGTGCCAGCAGTTACGGGTCTAGCGGGACCTACAATGAGCAGTTCTTC	CASSYGSSGTYNEQFF
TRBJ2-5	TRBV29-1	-	TGCAGCGTTTATATTGGGGTCGGGGAGACCCAGTACTTC	CSVYIGVGETQYF
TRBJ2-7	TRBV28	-	TGTGCCAGCAGTTTAGCAGGGTTGACCGACGAGCAGTACTTC	CASSLAGLTDEQYF
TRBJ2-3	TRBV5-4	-	TGTGCCAGCAGAGGGGGAAGCACAGATACGCAGTATTTT	CASRGGSTDTQYF
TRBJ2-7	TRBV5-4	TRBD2	TGTGCCAGCAGCTGGGGGTCAGCGGGAGCCTACGAGCAGTACTTC	CASSWGSAGAYEQYF
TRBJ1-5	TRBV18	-	TGTGCCAGCTCAATAGGTCAGCTCAATCAGCCCCAGCATTTT	CASSIGQLNQPQHF
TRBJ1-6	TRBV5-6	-	TGTGCCAGCAGCTTCAGTCATAATTCACCCCTCCACTTT	CASSFSHNSPLHF
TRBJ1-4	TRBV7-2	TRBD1	TGTGCCAGCAGCCCCTCTGGACAGGGGGCGCGGACTAATGAAAAACTGTTTTTT	CASSPSGQGARTNEKLFF
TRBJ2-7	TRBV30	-	TGTGCCTGGAATTCGGGGGTAAGCCACGAGCAGTACTTC	CAWNSGVSHEQYF
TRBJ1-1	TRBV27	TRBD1	TGTGCCAGCAGTGGCCTCGGACAGGGACTCAACACTGAAGCTTTCTTT	CASSGLGQGLNTEAFF
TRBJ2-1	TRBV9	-	TGTGCCAGCAGCGTAGTCCCGCAGGGCTACAATGAGCAGTTCTTC	CASSVVPQGYNEQFF
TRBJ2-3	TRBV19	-	TGTGCCAGTAGTAGGGACGGCACAGATACGCAGTATTTT	CASSRDGTDTQYF